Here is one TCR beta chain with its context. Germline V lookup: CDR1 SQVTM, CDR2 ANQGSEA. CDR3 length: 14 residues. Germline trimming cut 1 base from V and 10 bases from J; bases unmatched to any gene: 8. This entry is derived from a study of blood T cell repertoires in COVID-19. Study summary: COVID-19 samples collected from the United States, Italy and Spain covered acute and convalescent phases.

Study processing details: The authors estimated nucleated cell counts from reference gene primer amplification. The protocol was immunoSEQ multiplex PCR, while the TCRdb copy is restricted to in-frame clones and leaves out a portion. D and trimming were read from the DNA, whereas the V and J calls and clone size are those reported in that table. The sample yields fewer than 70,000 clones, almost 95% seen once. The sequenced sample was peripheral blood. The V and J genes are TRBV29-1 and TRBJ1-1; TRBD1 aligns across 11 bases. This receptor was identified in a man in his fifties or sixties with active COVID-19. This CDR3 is CSVEVTPGQGGAFF. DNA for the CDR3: TGCAGCGTTGAAGTGACGCCGGGACAGGGGGGAGCTTTCTTT.